Below are 13 T cell receptor beta chains sequenced from a single sample in a study of response to subunit inactivated influenza vaccine. A single record per CDR3 protein comes from TCRdb applying MiXCR to the RT-PCR reads. Of hundreds of thousands of distinct CDR3 sequences listed, more than 15% were seen once; the top ten hold 11%. This specimen was PBMCs from blood, taken 11 to 12 days after vaccination. The receptor source for this set is a man between 50 and 59 years old who received an inactivated influenza vaccine.

V gene TRBV4-2 combines with J gene TRBJ2-7, with 9 bases lining up with TRBD1. The CDR3 runs to 13 residues. The germline gives CDR1 LGHNA, CDR2 YNFKEQ. J was trimmed by 12 bases and V by 0 bases; bases with no gene match: 6. The CDR3 loop is CASSQDAGQGPYF. As DNA, the CDR3 is TGTGCCAGCAGCCAAGATGCCGGACAGGGGCCGTACTTC.

V is TRBV4-2 and J is TRBJ2-3; 12 nucleotides line up with TRBD1. V lost 4 bases and J lost 4; bases outside the gene matches: 6. CDR1 is LGHNA, CDR2 YNFKEQ, per germline. This CDR3 has 16 residues. The CDR3 nucleotides are TGTGCCAGCAGCCCCCGGGACAGGGGGCCAGCAGATACGCAGTATTTT. It translates to CASSPRDRGPADTQYF.

The chain couples TRBV5-1 to TRBJ2-7, with D perhaps TRBD1 (5 bases). Germline CDR1 is SGHRS and CDR2 is YFSETQ. The V end lost 0 bases, the J end lost 0 bases, and 13 bases lay between the germline ends. The length of the CDR3 is 16 residues. The CDR3: CASSLEISQGSYEQYF. CDR3 bases: TGCGCCAGCAGCTTGGAAATTTCGCAGGGCTCCTACGAGCAGTACTTC.

The chain employs TRBV6-5 and TRBJ2-1, with 11 positions matching TRBD2. Germline V CDR1 and CDR2: MNHEY, SVGAGI. The CDR3 has 16 residues. V shed 2 bases and J 8 bases; nucleotides not matched to a gene: 8. The DNA of the CDR3 is TGTGCCAGCAGTTACGGAACTAGCGGGGGAAGCTATGAGCAGTTCTTC. Its protein product is CASSYGTSGGSYEQFF.

This clonotype was seen ten or more times. V is TRBV9 and J is TRBJ2-3; weak D call: TRBD2 (6 bases). The germline V gene has CDR1 SGDLS and CDR2 YYNGEE. V was trimmed by 0 bases and J by 0 bases, leaving 8 bases between them. The CDR3 consists of 15 residues. As DNA, the CDR3 is TGTGCCAGCAGCGTAGGCGGGGTGAGCACAGATACGCAGTATTTT. It yields the protein CASSVGGVSTDTQYF.

The genes are TRBV15 and TRBJ2-2, with no clear D. Trimming pared 1 base from V and 6 bases from J, leaving 6 bases between. Germline loops: CDR1 LNHNV, CDR2 YYDKDF (reference sequence). This CDR3 has 13 amino acids. CDR3 amino acids: CATSRVWAGELFF. The CDR3 coding sequence is TGTGCCACCAGCAGAGTCTGGGCCGGGGAGCTGTTTTTT.

In this sample, this clonotype turned up a few times. This chain uses TRBV7-8 with TRBJ2-3, with 9 bases fitting TRBD1. Germline CDR1 SGHVS, CDR2 FQNEAQ. This CDR3 contains 14 residues. J gave up 0 bases and V 6 bases, and 1 base lay outside the gene matches. DNA of the CDR3: TGTGCCAGCAGAGGGACAGGGAGCACAGATACGCAGTATTTT. Translating gives CASRGTGSTDTQYF.

The chain recombines TRBV7-8 with TRBJ1-1; the D is unclear. Per the germline V gene, CDR1 is SGHVS and CDR2 is FQNEAQ. The CDR3 has 16 residues. V dropped 1 base and J dropped 8 bases, with 20 bases sitting between them. CDR3 DNA: TGTGCCAGCAGCTTAGGGACGGGGTATGAAGTGTTCGAAGCTTTCTTT. Protein: CASSLGTGYEVFEAFF.

As to this clonotype: Being one base from a much bigger clone, this may be a read error. The chain couples TRBV10-3 to TRBJ1-6; 7 nucleotides match TRBD1. Germline V CDR1 and CDR2: ENHRY, SYGVKD. V gave up 5 bases and J gave up 6 bases; unmatched junction bases: 4. This CDR3 has 14 residues. CDR3: CAISKGQINSPLHF. DNA for the CDR3: TGTGCCATCAGTAAGGGACAGATTAATTCACCCCTCCACTTT.

The rearrangement uses TRBV29-1 and TRBJ1-5; the D gene is possibly TRBD1 (6 bases). Trimming removed 4 bases at V and 5 bases at J, with 9 bases between. Germline CDR1 SQVTM, CDR2 ANQGSEA. The CDR3 runs to 12 residues. In nucleotides, the CDR3 is TGCAGCGTTGCCGGGGGCGATCAGCCCCAGCATTTT. Protein: CSVAGGDQPQHF.

This sequence joins TRBV6-2 or TRBV6-3 and TRBJ2-1; D might be TRBD2 (7 bases). Trimming removed 0 bases from V and 6 bases from J, with 18 bases in between. Germline V gives CDR1 MNHEY, CDR2 SVGEGT. The CDR3 extends over 17 amino acids. The CDR3 sequence is CASSYSMIRGAINEQFF. The CDR3 coding sequence is TGTGCCAGCAGTTACTCGATGATCCGGGGGGCGATCAATGAGCAGTTCTTC.

This chain uses TRBV29-1 with TRBJ2-2; no clear D. Germline V gives CDR1 SQVTM, CDR2 ANQGSEA. Trimming pared 3 bases from V and 7 bases from J, leaving 12 bases between. This CDR3 contains 13 residues. CDR3 loop: CSVEKGGRGELFF. The CDR3 bases are TGCAGCGTTGAGAAGGGTGGCCGCGGGGAGCTGTTTTTT.

This sequence joins TRBV7-2 and TRBJ2-7, with TRBD2 matching 8 bases. Germline CDR1 SGHTA, CDR2 FQGNSA. The CDR3 contains 15 residues. With 4 bases clipped from V and 2 bases from J, the junction kept 7 bases outside the gene matches. The CDR3, as DNA: TGTGCCAGCAGCTATACCGGGACTAGAGCCTACGAGCAGTACTTC. This translates into CASSYTGTRAYEQYF.